This T cell receptor beta chain originates from a study of molecular identifiers for immune sequencing clone quantification. The study's findings and limits: Whereas clones above 20 RNA copies held under 1% of naive-cell molecules, they held over 97% of effector molecules.

This clonotype was counted many times. The antigen remains unidentified. MiXCR, applied by TCRdb to the PCR reads, yields one record per CDR3 protein. Here the sample spans about 18,000 distinct CDR3 sequences, 20% to 25% being singletons. V was cut by 1 base and J by 9 bases, with 10 bases left in between. The CDR3 has 13 amino acids. CDR1 and CDR2 from the germline V gene are MGHRA and YSYEKL. The chain uses TRBV4-1 and TRBJ2-1, with D unresolved. What was sequenced was naive CD8+ T cells from blood, with Jurkat cell RNA spiked in. Indicated subset: FACS-sorted CD8+CD4-CCR7+CD45RA+ naive T cells. The sequence was obtained from a human donor in good health. Some libraries in this study had Jurkat cell RNA spiked in. The chain's CDR3 is CASSQANLGEQFF. The CDR3 DNA follows: TGCGCCAGCAGCCAAGCCAACTTAGGTGAGCAGTTCTTC.